Following are 32 T cell receptor beta chains from one sample sequenced in a study of T-cell memory formation after mild COVID-19. One entry per CDR3 protein results from TCRdb running MiXCR on the 5' RACE reads. The sample holds 550,000 to 650,000 distinct CDR3 sequences, roughly 17% seen once. Sequencing was carried out using PBMCs or a T cell subset sorted from them (not recorded which). Receptors originate from an adult woman who had mild COVID-19 (a few samples of this study predate the infection). Cell type and time point are not known.

This clonotype was observed a handful of times. This chain joins TRBV7-2 and TRBJ2-2; D is uncertain. CDR1 and CDR2 (germline): SGHTA, FQGNSA. V was trimmed by 8 bases and J by 5 bases, leaving 6 bases between them. This CDR3 spans 11 amino acids. The CDR3 region is CASGLTGELFF. As DNA, the CDR3 is TGTGCCAGCGGGTTGACCGGGGAGCTGTTTTTT.

The rearrangement uses TRBV3-1 and TRBJ2-1; 11 bases align to TRBD2. This CDR3 spans 15 amino acids. V trimming: 7 bases; J trimming: 6 bases; junction bases outside the gene matches: 8. The germline CDR1 and CDR2 sequences are LGHDT and YNNKEL (reference sequence). The CDR3 reads CASTSGTSGFNEQFF. The CDR3 bases are TGTGCCAGCACCTCCGGGACTAGCGGATTCAATGAGCAGTTCTTC.

This clonotype was counted between two and nine times. The V gene is TRBV7-3, the J gene TRBJ2-1, with D maybe TRBD2 (7 bases). Trimming cost V 5 bases and J 11 bases, with 16 bases left between them. CDR3 size: 13 residues. CDR1 is SGHTA and CDR2 is FQGTGA in the germline V gene. CDR3 nucleotide sequence: TGTGCCAGCAGCAAAGGGGGGGATGTGAAGCAGTTCTTC. Its translation: CASSKGGDVKQFF.

This clonotype was counted only a few times. The rearrangement joins TRBV5-1 to TRBJ2-1; TRBD1 aligns across 10 bases. The CDR3 sequence is 16 residues long. J lost 7 bases, V lost 3 bases, and 10 bases had no gene match. Germline values: CDR1 SGHRS, CDR2 YFSETQ. CDR3 DNA sequence: TGCGCCAGCAGCTCCTCCGGGACAGGGGTTAGGAATGAGCAGTTCTTC. It codes for CASSSSGTGVRNEQFF.

This clonotype showed up just a few times. The chain joins TRBV7-3 to TRBJ2-1; 14 bases are shared with TRBD2. The germline V gene has CDR1 SGHTA and CDR2 FQGTGA. Unmatched junction bases numbered 5, after V lost 5 bases and J lost 2 bases. CDR3 size: 17 residues. CDR3 amino acids: CASSRTGLAGAYNEQFF. In DNA, the CDR3 is TGTGCCAGCAGCCGAACGGGACTAGCGGGAGCCTACAATGAGCAGTTCTTC.

This clonotype was counted between two and nine times. The rearrangement uses TRBV7-9 and TRBJ2-7, with 9 bases that match TRBD2. In germline, CDR1 is SEHNR, CDR2 FQNEAQ (reference sequence). CDR3 length: 15 residues. Trimming at V came to 4 bases and at J to 2 bases, leaving 6 bases not matched to a gene. CDR3 DNA sequence: TGTGCCAGCAGCTCGGGACTAGCCAAAACCTACGAGCAGTACTTC. It codes for CASSSGLAKTYEQYF.

This clonotype was seen at least ten times. The rearrangement uses TRBV20-1 and TRBJ1-1; a possible D gene is TRBD1 (6 bases). Germline V gives CDR1 DFQATT, CDR2 SNEGSKA (reference sequence). V was cut by 6 bases and J by 2 bases, with 13 bases left in between. The CDR3 loop spans 13 amino acids. CDR3 DNA sequence: TGCAGTGCCAAGGACAGTTTCAACACTGAAGCTTTCTTT. Translating it yields CSAKDSFNTEAFF.

J is TRBJ1-1 and V is TRBV15; D might be TRBD1 (5 bases). Germline-derived CDR1 and CDR2 are LNHNV and YYDKDF (reference sequence). The CDR3 has 15 residues. V lost 1 base and J 6 bases, leaving 15 bases between the germline ends. The CDR3 bases are TGTGCCACCAGCAGAGGAGGGACGGGCCGTGCTGAAGCTTTCTTT. Translation gives CATSRGGTGRAEAFF. The full variable domain, its missing parts supplied by reference TRBV15 and TRBJ1-1, is DAMVIQNPRYQVTQFGKPVTLSCSQTLNHNVMYWYQQKSSQAPKLLFHYYDKDFNNEADTPDNFQSRRPNTSFCFLDIRSPGLGDTAMYLCATSRGGTGRAEAFFGQGTRLTVV.

This clonotype was seen more than once but under ten times. The chain couples TRBV4-2 to TRBJ2-1, with 8 nucleotides matching TRBD2. This CDR3 is 14 amino acids long. Per germline, CDR1 LGHNA and CDR2 YNFKEQ. V shed 1 base and J 8 bases; nucleotides not matched to a gene: 4. CDR3 nucleotides: TGTGCCAGCAGCCAAGGACGGGAGGGGGATGAGCAGTTCTTC. Translating gives CASSQGREGDEQFF.

This clonotype was seen a few times. The chain couples TRBV24-1 to TRBJ2-3; TRBD1 aligns across 7 bases. The CDR3 consists of 14 residues. Germline V gene lookup returns CDR1 KGHDR and CDR2 SFDVKD. The trim removed 4 bases at V and 4 bases at J, leaving 4 bases unmatched. CDR3 coding DNA: TGTGCCACCAGTGAACTACAGGGGCCAGATACGCAGTATTTT. This sequence encodes CATSELQGPDTQYF.

Only a few counts were recorded for this clonotype. The chain carries TRBV5-1 and TRBJ2-7; D is undetermined. V lost 1 base, J lost 5 bases, and 10 bases lay in between. The CDR3 is 13 amino acids. Per the germline V gene, CDR1 is SGHRS and CDR2 is YFSETQ. DNA of the CDR3: TGCGCCAGCAGCTTGATTCGGTCGAACGAGCAGTACTTC. Translated, it gives CASSLIRSNEQYF. Variable domain in full (rest from reference TRBV5-1 and TRBJ2-7): KAGVTQTPRYLIKTRGQQVTLSCSPISGHRSVSWYQQTPGQGLQFLFEYFSETQRNKGNFPGRFSGRQFSNSRSEMNVSTLELGDSALYLCASSLIRSNEQYFGPGTRLTVT.

The table lists this clonotype with a few counts. This chain connects TRBV2 to TRBJ2-2; tentatively, D is TRBD1 (5 bases). Germline V gene sequence: CDR1 SNHLY, CDR2 FYNNEI. The CDR3 covers 12 residues. The V end was cut by 7 bases, the J end by 7 bases, with 10 bases between. The DNA for the CDR3 is TGTGCCAGCACCGACAGTTACGGGGAGCTGTTTTTT. As protein: CASTDSYGELFF.

This clonotype was seen only a few times. This chain uses TRBV3-1 with TRBJ2-7; TRBD2 matches at 8 bases. The trim removed 3 bases at V and 4 bases at J, leaving 5 bases unmatched. Germline-derived CDR1 and CDR2 are LGHDT and YNNKEL (reference sequence). CDR3 length equals 14 residues. The CDR3 DNA is TGTGCCAGCAGCCAGCCGGGAGGGGGGTACGAGCAGTACTTC. It encodes CASSQPGGGYEQYF.

This chain connects TRBV6-5 to TRBJ1-2; D gene ambiguous. Germline CDR1 MNHEY, CDR2 SVGAGI. The CDR3 loop spans 12 amino acids. The V end lost 8 bases, the J end lost 2 bases, and 9 bases lay between the germline ends. The CDR3 here is CASGGRNYGYTF. The CDR3 bases are TGTGCCAGCGGAGGGAGGAACTATGGCTACACCTTC.

V and J are TRBV3-1 and TRBJ2-5, with 7 bases lining up with TRBD2. CDR3 size: 14 residues. The J segment lost 3 bases and the V segment lost 3 bases, leaving 4 bases of the junction unmatched. CDR1 and CDR2 (germline): LGHDT, YNNKEL (reference sequence). The CDR3 loop reads CASSQGGKKETQYF. The CDR3 bases are TGTGCCAGCAGCCAGGGAGGGAAGAAAGAGACCCAGTACTTC.

This sequence joins TRBV6-2 or TRBV6-3 and TRBJ2-7; 10 nucleotides agree with TRBD1. J lost 5 bases, V lost 6 bases, and 1 base had no gene match. CDR1 is MNHEY and CDR2 is SVGEGT in the germline V gene. This CDR3 has 12 amino acids. CDR3 DNA: TGTGCCAGCAGGACAGGGGGCCACGAGCAGTACTTC. This encodes CASRTGGHEQYF.

The chain couples TRBV29-1 to TRBJ1-2; tentative D call: TRBD1 (6 bases). V was trimmed by 3 bases and J by 6 bases, leaving 8 bases between them. CDR1 SQVTM and CDR2 ANQGSEA come from the germline V gene. The length of the CDR3 is 11 residues. The CDR3 nucleotides are TGCAGCGTTGAGGGGGCCCATGGCTACACCTTC. It is translated as CSVEGAHGYTF.

In its sample, this clonotype was seen a few times. The chain employs TRBV7-3 and TRBJ2-3; 7 bases agree with TRBD2. Germline V lookup: CDR1 SGHTA, CDR2 FQGTGA. This CDR3 spans 15 amino acids. V was pared by 5 bases and J by 0 bases, with 5 bases of the junction left unmatched. CDR3 sequence reads: CASSPRGDSTDTQYF. The CDR3 bases are TGTGCCAGCAGCCCCCGGGGGGACAGCACAGATACGCAGTATTTT.

This clonotype was found a few times. V gene TRBV9 combines with J gene TRBJ2-5, with TRBD1 matching 7 bases. With 1 base clipped from V and 1 base from J, the junction kept 10 bases outside the gene matches. This CDR3 contains 17 residues. Germline CDR1 and CDR2: SGDLS and YYNGEE. CDR3 region: CASSVWDREGAQETQYF. The CDR3 DNA follows: TGTGCCAGCAGCGTATGGGACAGAGAGGGGGCCCAAGAGACCCAGTACTTC. The full variable domain, in which reference TRBV9 and TRBJ2-5 provide the parts outside the CDR3, is DSGVTQTPKHLITATGQRVTLRCSPRSGDLSVYWYQQSLDQGLQFLIQYYNGEERAKGNILERFSAQQFPDLHSELNLSSLELGDSALYFCASSVWDREGAQETQYFGPGTRLLVL.

V and J are TRBV3-1 and TRBJ2-3, with a tentative D call TRBD2 (6 bases). V was cut by 2 bases and J by 5 bases, with 8 bases left in between. CDR3 size: 13 residues. Germline V gene data show CDR1 as LGHDT and CDR2 as YNNKEL (reference sequence). CDR3 nucleotides: TGTGCCAGCAGCCAATCGGGGGTAGATACGCAGTATTTT. This gives the protein CASSQSGVDTQYF.

The chain is built from TRBV7-9 and TRBJ2-5; D tentatively fits TRBD1 or TRBD2 (5 bases each). From germline, CDR1 is SEHNR and CDR2 FQNEAQ (reference sequence). The CDR3 loop spans 12 amino acids. V dropped 2 bases and J dropped 13 bases, with 14 bases sitting between them. This CDR3 reads CASSLPRDAAYF. DNA of the CDR3: TGTGCCAGCAGCTTACCCCGGGACGCCGCGTACTTC.

This clonotype was counted between two and nine times. This chain joins TRBV6-2 or TRBV6-3 and TRBJ2-7, with 10 nucleotides matching TRBD2. The CDR3 runs 19 residues. The junction had 12 bases not matched to a gene; V was cut back by 0 bases and J by 1 base. Germline V gene sequence: CDR1 MNHEY, CDR2 SVGEGT. The CDR3 nucleotides are TGTGCCAGCAGTTACTCGCTTATGAGTAGCGGGAGGCAATCCTACGAGCAGTACTTC. Encoded protein: CASSYSLMSSGRQSYEQYF.

This clonotype turned up a few times. The CDR3 nucleotides read TGTGCCAGCAGCTCCGTGCCCAACGAGCAGTACTTC. Translation: CASSSVPNEQYF. J is TRBJ2-7 and V is TRBV5-5; D unresolved. V was clipped by 3 bases and J by 5 bases, with 9 bases between them. Germline values: CDR1 SGHKS, CDR2 YYEKEE (reference sequence). The CDR3 covers 12 residues.

The chain uses TRBV27 and TRBJ2-1; tentatively, D is TRBD2 (6 bases). The CDR3 length is 14 residues. Germline CDR1 reads MNHEY; CDR2 reads SMNVEV (reference sequence). V lost 10 bases, J lost 2 bases, and 15 bases lay in between. In nucleotides, the CDR3 is TGTGCCACTTCGGCGGGGAGGACCTACAATGAGCAGTTCTTC. Amino acid sequence: CATSAGRTYNEQFF.

This clonotype was picked up a small number of times. The rearrangement links TRBV7-9 to TRBJ1-3; D gene uncertain. Germline lookup yields CDR1 SEHNR and CDR2 FQNEAQ (reference sequence). The CDR3 is made up of 12 amino acids. The V gene lost 5 bases and the J gene lost 3 bases, with 5 bases spanning the gap. CDR3 coding DNA: TGTGCCAGCAGCGTCCATGGAAACACCATATATTTT. Amino acids: CASSVHGNTIYF.

This clonotype was observed a handful of times. The CDR3 DNA reads TGTGCCAGCAGCCAAGTAGGAGCCGAGCAGTACTTC. Amino acid sequence: CASSQVGAEQYF. The chain links TRBV3-1 to TRBJ2-7; no clear D. Germline CDR1 LGHDT, CDR2 YNNKEL (reference sequence). This CDR3 region has 12 residues. Trimming cost V 1 base and J 6 bases, with 7 bases left between them.

This clonotype has just a few counts. J is TRBJ2-7 and V is TRBV5-1, with 12 nucleotides matching TRBD2. The ends lost 5 bases at V and 5 bases at J; junction bases unmatched: 8. There are 15 residues in the CDR3. Germline V lookup: CDR1 SGHRS, CDR2 YFSETQ. CDR3 residues: CASSLTSGRIDEQYF. CDR3 in DNA: TGCGCCAGCAGTCTGACTAGCGGGAGAATTGACGAGCAGTACTTC.

The chain joins TRBV23-1 to TRBJ1-6; D gene ambiguous. TRBV23-1 is an ORF; its function is uncertain. V lost 8 bases, J lost 7 bases, and 15 bases lay in between. This CDR3 region has 14 residues. In DNA, the CDR3 is TGCGCCAGCCCCTGGGAAAGACCCAATTCACCCCTCCACTTT. Its translation: CASPWERPNSPLHF.

The table lists this clonotype with many counts. The rearrangement links TRBV5-1 to TRBJ1-1; D is uncertain. Germline assignment: CDR1 SGHRS and CDR2 YFSETQ. The V gene lost 0 bases and the J gene lost 1 base, with 7 bases spanning the gap. This CDR3 is built from 14 residues. The CDR3 spells CASSLEQKNTEAFF. The CDR3 bases are TGCGCCAGCAGCTTGGAACAGAAGAACACTGAAGCTTTCTTT.

This clonotype was seen more than once but under ten times. This rearrangement joins TRBV2 to TRBJ2-1; 12 bases match TRBD2. The J segment lost 5 bases and the V segment lost 7 bases, leaving 27 bases of the junction unmatched. Germline loops: CDR1 SNHLY, CDR2 FYNNEI. The CDR3 sequence is 22 residues long. CDR3 DNA: TGTGCCAGCAACCTGAAGTTAGGATGGACTAGCGGGACCACCCATTATCACAATGAGCAGTTCTTC. Protein: CASNLKLGWTSGTTHYHNEQFF.

In its sample, this clonotype was seen once. The chain combines TRBV7-6 with TRBJ2-1, with 7 bases identical to TRBD2. V lost 4 bases and J lost 4; bases outside the gene matches: 4. The CDR3 has 14 amino acids. The germline V gene encodes CDR1 SGHVS and CDR2 FNYEAQ. The CDR3 is CASSWGGLYNEQFF. As DNA, the CDR3 is TGTGCCAGCAGCTGGGGGGGTCTGTACAATGAGCAGTTCTTC. Filled out from reference TRBV7-6 and TRBJ2-1, the complete variable domain reads GAGVSQSPRYKVTKRGQDVALRCDPISGHVSLYWYRQALGQGPEFLTYFNYEAQQDKSGLPNDRFSAERPEGSISTLTIQRTEQRDSAMYRCASSWGGLYNEQFFGPGTRLTVL.

This chain uses TRBV20-1 with TRBJ1-4, with D hard to call. Between the trimmed V and J ends, which lost 4 bases and 5 bases, there was a span of 14 bases. CDR3 length: 14 residues. The germline CDR1 and CDR2 sequences are DFQATT and SNEGSKA (reference sequence). CDR3 residues: CSATRPPVNEKLFF. The CDR3 coding sequence is TGCAGTGCTACCCGACCGCCAGTCAATGAAAAACTGTTTTTT.